This T cell receptor beta chain emerged from a study of metastatic and nonmetastatic thyroid tumors. Overall study: Repertoires were compared across blood and tumor or nodule tissue from malignant and benign thyroid patients.

Study conclusions and caveats: It was reportedly found that TCR beta diversity was significantly higher in malignant thyroid tumors than in benign nodules, a difference seen in both blood and tumor samples.

All patients reached thyroid surgery having received no treatment beforehand. V gave up 5 bases and J gave up 0 bases, with 14 bases separating them. The CDR3 has 16 amino acids. Per germline, CDR1 SGHAT and CDR2 FQNNGV. Of note for this clone: Its specificity is unknown.

Source study methods: Construction of a distant-metastasis classifier for papillary thyroid cancer relied on CDR3 differences across clinicopathological groups. With MiXCR, TCRdb reprocessed the PCR reads. These V and J calls are TCRdb output, not the study's own analysis. The sample holds some 20,000 clones, 9.5% to 15% seen once. V is TRBV11-2 and J is TRBJ1-3; D is ambiguous. The TCR originated in a male donor with papillary thyroid cancer or a benign thyroid nodule (not recorded which). Some clones in this sample may be carry-over from other donors' samples. Sequencing was done on a sample of blood. This chain's CDR3 is CASSNDRARSGNTIYF. The CDR3 coding sequence is TGTGCCAGCAGCAATGATAGGGCTCGCTCTGGAAACACCATATATTTT. Full variable domain (remainder filled in from reference TRBV11-2 and TRBJ1-3): EAGVAQSPRYKIIEKRQSVAFWCNPISGHATLYWYQQILGQGPKLLIQFQNNGVVDDSQLPKDRFSAERLKGVDSTLKIQPAKLEDSAVYLCASSNDRARSGNTIYFGEGSWLTVV.